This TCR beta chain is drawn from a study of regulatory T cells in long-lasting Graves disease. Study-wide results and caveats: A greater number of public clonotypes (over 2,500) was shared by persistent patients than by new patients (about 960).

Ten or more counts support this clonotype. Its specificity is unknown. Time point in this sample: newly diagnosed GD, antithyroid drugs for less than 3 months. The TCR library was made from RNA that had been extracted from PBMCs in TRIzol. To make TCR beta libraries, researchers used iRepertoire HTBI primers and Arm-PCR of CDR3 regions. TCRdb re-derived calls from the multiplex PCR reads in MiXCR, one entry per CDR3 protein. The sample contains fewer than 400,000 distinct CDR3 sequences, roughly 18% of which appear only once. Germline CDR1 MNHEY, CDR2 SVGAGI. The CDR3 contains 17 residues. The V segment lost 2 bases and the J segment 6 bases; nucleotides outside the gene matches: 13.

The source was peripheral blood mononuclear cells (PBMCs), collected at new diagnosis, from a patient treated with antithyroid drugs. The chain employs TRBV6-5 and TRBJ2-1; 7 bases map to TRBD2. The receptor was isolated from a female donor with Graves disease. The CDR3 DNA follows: TGTGCCAGCAGTTACCTGCACTTGGGAGGGCCACGCAATGAGCAGTTCTTC. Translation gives CASSYLHLGGPRNEQFF.